These 29 T cell receptor beta chains came from one sample sequenced in a study of control samples from healthy donors and cancer patients. Assay used: immunoSEQ multiplex PCR; TCRdb lists only in-frame clones, some missing. In the table there are about 180,000 clones, nearly 90% of which are singletons. The sequenced sample consisted of blood. All receptors derive from a woman between 50 and 59 years old in good health.

The V and J genes are TRBV28 and TRBJ1-5; D is undetermined. The CDR3 is 15 residues long. The V gene lost 2 bases and the J gene lost 3 bases, with 11 bases spanning the gap. The germline gives CDR1 MDHEN, CDR2 SYDVKM. The CDR3 DNA reads as TGTGCCAGCAGTTTAAGGGCAGGAATCAATCAGCCCCAGCATTTT. This sequence encodes CASSLRAGINQPQHF.

This chain links TRBV28 with TRBJ1-2; 7 bases map to TRBD1. CDR3 length: 12 residues. V shed 5 bases and J 10 bases; nucleotides not matched to a gene: 7. The germline V gene has CDR1 MDHEN and CDR2 SYDVKM. CDR3 protein: CASSPPGGFYTF. The CDR3 coding sequence is TGTGCCAGCAGTCCCCCAGGGGGATTCTACACCTTC.

The V gene is TRBV7-9, the J gene TRBJ2-7; the match to TRBD2 covers 8 bases. After removal of 3 bases from V and 4 bases from J, the junction contained 11 bases not matched to a gene. This CDR3 region has 16 residues. The germline CDR1 and CDR2 sequences are SEHNR and FQNEAQ (reference sequence). The DNA of the CDR3 is TGTGCCAGCAGCTTTACGTCGGGAGGGACTGGATACGAGCAGTACTTC. This codes for CASSFTSGGTGYEQYF.

As to this clone: In the same sample, other DNA sequences code for this CDR3. The J gene is TRBJ1-2, the V gene TRBV24-1; D is ambiguous. This CDR3 region has 12 residues. The germline CDR1 and CDR2 sequences are KGHDR and SFDVKD. The germline V and J ends were trimmed by 3 bases and 8 bases, with 9 bases remaining between them. CDR3 coding DNA: TGTGCCACCAGTGATCCCCTTCGGGGCTACACCTTC. As protein: CATSDPLRGYTF.

The chain has TRBV18 and TRBJ2-3; the D gene is possibly TRBD2 (6 bases). This CDR3 spans 13 amino acids. CDR1 KGHSH and CDR2 LQKENI come from the germline V gene. Trimming cost V 4 bases and J 7 bases, with 12 bases left between them. Here the CDR3 DNA reads TGTGCCAGCTCACAACCCGGGACTTATACGCAGTATTTT. The encoded protein is CASSQPGTYTQYF.

The chain uses TRBV28 and TRBJ1-6; possible D gene TRBD1, 6 bases. Trimming stripped 2 bases from V and 6 bases from J, with 20 bases between. The length of the CDR3 is 18 residues. Germline loops: CDR1 MDHEN, CDR2 SYDVKM. The CDR3 sequence is CASSLIPPRTEFNSPLHF. CDR3 in DNA: TGTGCCAGCAGTTTAATCCCCCCCCGGACAGAGTTTAATTCACCCCTCCACTTT.

CDR3 region: CASSWAGTDTQYF. The CDR3 bases are TGTGCCAGCAGTTGGGCGGGCACAGATACGCAGTATTTT. The chain uses TRBV12-3 or TRBV12-4 and TRBJ2-3; the D is unclear. V lost 4 bases to trimming and J lost 1 base, with 6 bases between them. The CDR3 has 13 residues.

For the CDR3, the DNA is TGTGCCAGCAGCTTACGAGTTGGGGGAGGAGAGACCCAGTACTTC. It codes for CASSLRVGGGETQYF. The genes are TRBV11-3 and TRBJ2-5, with TRBD2 as a possible D gene (6 bases). The CDR3 covers 15 residues. V lost 2 bases and J 4 bases, leaving 14 bases between the germline ends. Germline assignment: CDR1 SGHNT and CDR2 YENEEA.

The genes are TRBV27 and TRBJ1-1, with D maybe TRBD1 (6 bases). V was cut by 4 bases and J by 11 bases, with 14 bases left in between. This CDR3 comprises 12 residues. Germline V gene sequence: CDR1 MNHEY, CDR2 SMNVEV (reference sequence). Written as DNA, the CDR3 is TGTGCCAGCAGTTCCCCTGGGACAACGGCTTTCTTT. This gives the protein CASSSPGTTAFF.

J is TRBJ2-5 and V is TRBV11-1; possible D gene TRBD1, 5 bases. Trimming took 5 bases from V and 5 from J, leaving 9 bases between them. The CDR3 is made up of 12 amino acids. Germline CDR1 is SGHAT and CDR2 is FQDESV (reference sequence). As DNA, the CDR3 is TGTGCCAGCAGCCGACAGTCGGAGACCCAGTACTTC. This codes for CASSRQSETQYF.

The chain carries TRBV6-2 or TRBV6-3 and TRBJ1-4, with 9 nucleotides matching TRBD1. Germline trimming cut 6 bases from V and 8 bases from J; bases unmatched to any gene: 7. The CDR3 runs 14 residues. CDR1 and CDR2 from the germline V gene are MNHEY and SVGEGT. CDR3 residues: CASSNRQGGEKLFF. In DNA form, the CDR3 reads TGTGCCAGCAGCAACCGACAGGGGGGCGAAAAACTGTTTTTT.

This clone was seen a single time. The junction departs from the called germline gene at one end, perhaps through a read error. The chain uses TRBV11-2 and TRBJ2-7; possibly TRBD1 for D (7 bases). Germline lookup yields CDR1 SGHAT and CDR2 FQNNGV. The length of the CDR3 is 19 residues. CDR3 nucleotides: TGTGCCAGCAGCCTAGAGGTGAGGGGGCTAGCGTTTAGCTCCTACGAGCAGTACTTC. This encodes CASSLEVRGLAFSSYEQYF.

To note about this clone: The same CDR3 arises from other DNA sequences in this sample as well. The chain is built from TRBV25-1 and TRBJ1-6; D may be TRBD1 (5 bases). CDR3 length: 14 residues. Germline CDR1 and CDR2: MGHDK and SYGVNS. Between the trimmed V and J ends, which lost 6 bases and 5 bases, there was a span of 11 bases. The CDR3 is CASSSGLHNSPLHF. The CDR3, as DNA: TGTGCCAGCAGCTCGGGACTCCATAATTCACCCCTCCACTTT.

The chain uses TRBV6-2 or TRBV6-3 and TRBJ2-5, with 10 nucleotides matching TRBD2. The junction had 2 bases not matched to a gene; V was cut back by 4 bases and J by 0 bases. Germline assignment: CDR1 MNHEY and CDR2 SVGEGT. The CDR3 contains 15 residues. The DNA of the CDR3 is TGTGCCAGCAGTTTAGCGGGGGGTAACCAAGAGACCCAGTACTTC. It yields the protein CASSLAGGNQETQYF.

The CDR3 DNA is TGTGCCAGCAGTTCGAGCGGGACGAGCTCCTACAATGAGCAGTTCTTC. This codes for CASSSSGTSSYNEQFF. The V gene is TRBV28, the J gene TRBJ2-1; 7 bases map to TRBD2. The ends lost 4 bases at V and 0 bases at J; junction bases unmatched: 6. Germline V lookup: CDR1 MDHEN, CDR2 SYDVKM. The CDR3 spans 16 residues.

The chain joins TRBV9 to TRBJ1-2; D perhaps matches TRBD1 (6 bases). There are 15 residues in the CDR3. CDR1 and CDR2 (germline): SGDLS, YYNGEE. V was cut by 3 bases and J by 0 bases, with 12 bases left in between. CDR3 in amino acids: CASSETGSANYGYTF. The CDR3 DNA sequence: TGTGCCAGCAGCGAAACAGGGTCCGCTAACTATGGCTACACCTTC.

The chain has TRBV6-5 and TRBJ2-7; 7 nucleotides align to TRBD1. Trimming cost V 6 bases and J 4 bases; bases outside gene matches: 12. This CDR3 spans 15 amino acids. The V gene's germline CDR1 is MNHEY and CDR2 SVGAGI. For the CDR3, the DNA is TGTGCCAGCAGGCTAAACCGGGACAGATTTTACGAGCAGTACTTC. Translation gives CASRLNRDRFYEQYF.

This clone was counted only a few times. One end of the junction does not line up with germline, which may come from a read error. This chain links TRBV5-4 with TRBJ2-1; 7 nucleotides agree with TRBD2. CDR1 SGHNT and CDR2 YYREEE come from the germline V gene (reference sequence). The CDR3 covers 12 residues. The CDR3 nucleotides are TGTGCCAGCAGCTTTGATTCTGGGGGGGGGATCTTC. This encodes CASSFDSGGGIF.

The rearrangement uses TRBV19 and TRBJ1-5; no clear D. The ends were cut back, 3 bases at V and 7 bases at J, with 7 bases in the middle. CDR3 length: 12 residues. CDR1 and CDR2 (germline): LNHDA, SQIVND (reference sequence). The CDR3 is CASSMIRQPQHF. CDR3 DNA: TGTGCCAGTAGTATGATTAGGCAGCCCCAGCATTTT.

The chain joins TRBV5-1 to TRBJ2-7, with 9 bases fitting TRBD1. Trimming took 2 bases from V and 6 from J; bases not matched to a gene: 12. CDR1 is SGHRS, CDR2 YFSETQ, per germline. The CDR3 runs 16 residues. CDR3 sequence reads: CASSFVMPGQGSEQYF. The CDR3 DNA reads TGCGCCAGCAGCTTCGTTATGCCGGGACAGGGTTCCGAGCAGTACTTC.

The J gene is TRBJ2-1, the V gene TRBV5-1; TRBD2 aligns across 11 bases. V trimming: 5 bases; J trimming: 4 bases; junction bases outside the gene matches: 5. Germline V lookup: CDR1 SGHRS, CDR2 YFSETQ. The CDR3 has 15 amino acids. CDR3 sequence (DNA): TGCGCCAGCAGTAGCGGGAGGGCCGTGTACAATGAGCAGTTCTTC. Translated: CASSSGRAVYNEQFF.

The V gene is TRBV9, the J gene TRBJ2-7, with TRBD1 matching over 10 bases. Per the germline V gene, CDR1 is SGDLS and CDR2 is YYNGEE. The CDR3 runs 14 residues. V shed 0 bases and J 7 bases; nucleotides not matched to a gene: 4. CDR3 loop: CASSVEDRGVEQYF. The CDR3 DNA is TGTGCCAGCAGCGTAGAGGACAGGGGGGTGGAGCAGTACTTC.

In its sample, this clone was seen once. The rearrangement uses TRBV10-1 and TRBJ2-1; the match to TRBD1 covers 7 bases. The CDR3 runs 14 residues. Germline V gives CDR1 WNHNN, CDR2 SYGVQD (reference sequence). J was trimmed by 5 bases and V by 2 bases; bases with no gene match: 3. CDR3 protein: CASSEGTDHNEQFF. CDR3 nucleotides: TGCGCCAGCAGTGAGGGGACAGACCACAATGAGCAGTTCTTC.

A single count supports this clone. The chain uses TRBV7-3 and TRBJ2-1, with D possibly TRBD2 on 5 matching bases. CDR3 length equals 13 residues. The V gene lost 5 bases and the J gene lost 2 bases, with 7 bases spanning the gap. Looked up from germline, CDR1 is SGHTA and CDR2 is FQGTGA. The CDR3 sequence: CASSPGTYNEQFF. CDR3 DNA sequence: TGTGCCAGCAGCCCCGGGACCTACAATGAGCAGTTCTTC.

The gene calls are TRBV4-3 and TRBJ2-7; 14 bases are a match to TRBD2. Germline CDR1 is LGHNA and CDR2 is YSLEER. V lost 1 base and J lost 2; bases outside the gene matches: 13. The CDR3 covers 20 residues. The CDR3 reads CASSQVPGLAGVPRTYEQYF. Here the CDR3 DNA reads TGCGCCAGCAGCCAAGTTCCGGGACTAGCGGGAGTCCCCCGAACCTACGAGCAGTACTTC.

The chain employs TRBV28 and TRBJ1-2; D is ambiguous. Per germline, CDR1 MDHEN and CDR2 SYDVKM. V was trimmed by 6 bases and J by 2 bases, leaving 10 bases between them. The CDR3 totals 13 residues. CDR3 sequence: CASRLDANYGYTF. Written as DNA, the CDR3 is TGTGCCAGCAGGTTGGACGCAAACTATGGCTACACCTTC.

V usage is TRBV5-1 and J usage is TRBJ2-5; 7 bases align to TRBD2. The CDR3 spans 14 residues. V lost 1 base, J lost 2 bases, and 2 bases stayed unmatched. Germline lookup yields CDR1 SGHRS and CDR2 YFSETQ. The CDR3 loop is CASSLTAGQETQYF. The CDR3 DNA follows: TGCGCCAGCAGCTTGACAGCGGGGCAAGAGACCCAGTACTTC. Full variable domain (missing parts from reference TRBV5-1 and TRBJ2-5): KAGVTQTPRYLIKTRGQQVTLSCSPISGHRSVSWYQQTPGQGLQFLFEYFSETQRNKGNFPGRFSGRQFSNSRSEMNVSTLELGDSALYLCASSLTAGQETQYFGPGTRLLVL.

This chain joins TRBV2 and TRBJ1-5, with TRBD1 as a possible D gene (5 bases). The CDR3 consists of 12 residues. The germline gives CDR1 SNHLY, CDR2 FYNNEI. Deletions cut 4 bases from V and 16 bases from J, with 17 bases between. The CDR3 sequence is CASSASGRDYHF. CDR3 DNA sequence: TGTGCCAGCAGTGCCTCAGGGAGGGACTACCATTTT.

The J gene is TRBJ1-3, the V gene TRBV4-1; D gene uncertain. This CDR3 has 15 residues. Germline CDR1 is MGHRA and CDR2 is YSYEKL. Deletions cut 4 bases from V and 0 bases from J, with 10 bases between. The CDR3 nucleotides read TGCGCCAGCAGCCGGCAGACGGGCTCTGGAAACACCATATATTTT. Protein sequence: CASSRQTGSGNTIYF.